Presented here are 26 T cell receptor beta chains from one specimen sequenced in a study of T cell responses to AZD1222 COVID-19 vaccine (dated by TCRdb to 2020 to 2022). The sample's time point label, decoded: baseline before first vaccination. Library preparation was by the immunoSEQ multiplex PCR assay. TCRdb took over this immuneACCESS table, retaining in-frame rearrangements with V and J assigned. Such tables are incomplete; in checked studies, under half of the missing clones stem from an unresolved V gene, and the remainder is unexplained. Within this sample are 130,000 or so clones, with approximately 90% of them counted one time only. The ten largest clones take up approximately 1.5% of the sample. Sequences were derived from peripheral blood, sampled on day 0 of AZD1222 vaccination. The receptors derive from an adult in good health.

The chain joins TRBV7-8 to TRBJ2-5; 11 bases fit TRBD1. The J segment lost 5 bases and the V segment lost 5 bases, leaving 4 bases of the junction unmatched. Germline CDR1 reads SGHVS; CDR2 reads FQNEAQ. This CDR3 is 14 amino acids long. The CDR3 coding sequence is TGTGCCAGCAGCCGGACAGGGGGCCGTGAGACCCAGTACTTC. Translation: CASSRTGGRETQYF.

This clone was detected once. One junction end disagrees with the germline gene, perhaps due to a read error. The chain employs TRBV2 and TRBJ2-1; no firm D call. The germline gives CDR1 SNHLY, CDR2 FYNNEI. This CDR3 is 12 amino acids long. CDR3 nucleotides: TGTGCCAGCAGTGAGATTGACAATGCGCAGTTCTTC. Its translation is CASSEIDNAQFF.

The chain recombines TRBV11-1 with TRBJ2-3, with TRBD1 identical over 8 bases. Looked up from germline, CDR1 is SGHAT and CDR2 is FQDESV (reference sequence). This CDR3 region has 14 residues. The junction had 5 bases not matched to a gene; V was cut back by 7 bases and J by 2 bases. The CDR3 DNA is TGTGCCAGCAACAGGGGGGCCCCCACAGATACGCAGTATTTT. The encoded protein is CASNRGAPTDTQYF.

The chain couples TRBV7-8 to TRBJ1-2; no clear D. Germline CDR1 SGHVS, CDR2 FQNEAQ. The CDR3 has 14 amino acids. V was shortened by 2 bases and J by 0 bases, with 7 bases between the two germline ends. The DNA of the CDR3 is TGTGCCAGCAGCTTATCCAGTTCTAACTATGGCTACACCTTC. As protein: CASSLSSSNYGYTF. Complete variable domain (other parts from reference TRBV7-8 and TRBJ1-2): GAGVSQSPRYKVAKRGQDVALRCDPISGHVSLFWYQQALGQGPEFLTYFQNEAQLDKSGLPSDRFFAERPEGSVSTLKIQRTQQEDSAVYLCASSLSSSNYGYTFGSGTRLTVV.

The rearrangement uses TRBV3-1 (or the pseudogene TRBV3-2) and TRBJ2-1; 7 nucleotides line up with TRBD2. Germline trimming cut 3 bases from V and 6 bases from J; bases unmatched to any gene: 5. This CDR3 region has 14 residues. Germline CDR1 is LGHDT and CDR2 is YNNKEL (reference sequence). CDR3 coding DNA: TGTGCCAGCAGCCAGACCGGACTAGGCAATGAGCAGTTCTTC. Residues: CASSQTGLGNEQFF.

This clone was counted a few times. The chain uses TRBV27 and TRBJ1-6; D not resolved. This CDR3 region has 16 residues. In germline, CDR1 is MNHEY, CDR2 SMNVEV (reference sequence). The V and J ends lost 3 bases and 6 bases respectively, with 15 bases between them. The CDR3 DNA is TGTGCCAGCAGTTTCTCGCGGAGCTGGATTAATTCACCCCTCCACTTT. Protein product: CASSFSRSWINSPLHF.

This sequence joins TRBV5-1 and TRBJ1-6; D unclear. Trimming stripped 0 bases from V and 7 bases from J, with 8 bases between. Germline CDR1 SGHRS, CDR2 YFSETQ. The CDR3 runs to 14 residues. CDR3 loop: CASSLEGVNSPLHF. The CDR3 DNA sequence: TGCGCCAGCAGCTTGGAGGGTGTCAATTCACCCCTCCACTTT.

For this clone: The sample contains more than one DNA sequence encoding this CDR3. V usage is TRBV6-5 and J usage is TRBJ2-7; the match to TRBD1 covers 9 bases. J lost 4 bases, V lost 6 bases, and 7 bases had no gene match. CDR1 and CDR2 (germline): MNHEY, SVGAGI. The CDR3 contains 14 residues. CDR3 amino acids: CASRTGTGTYEQYF. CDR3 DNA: TGTGCCAGCAGGACCGGGACAGGGACGTACGAGCAGTACTTC.

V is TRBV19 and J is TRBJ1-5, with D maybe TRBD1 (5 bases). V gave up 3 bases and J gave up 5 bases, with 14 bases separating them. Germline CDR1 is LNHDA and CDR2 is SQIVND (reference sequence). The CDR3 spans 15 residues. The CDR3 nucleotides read TGTGCCAGTAGTATCTTATCTCTCAGGGATCAGCCCCAGCATTTT. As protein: CASSILSLRDQPQHF.

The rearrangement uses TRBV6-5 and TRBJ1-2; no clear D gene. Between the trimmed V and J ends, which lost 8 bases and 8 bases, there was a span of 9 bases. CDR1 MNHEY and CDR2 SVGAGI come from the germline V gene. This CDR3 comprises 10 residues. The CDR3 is CASYEVGYTF. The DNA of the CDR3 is TGTGCCAGCTACGAGGTCGGCTACACCTTC.

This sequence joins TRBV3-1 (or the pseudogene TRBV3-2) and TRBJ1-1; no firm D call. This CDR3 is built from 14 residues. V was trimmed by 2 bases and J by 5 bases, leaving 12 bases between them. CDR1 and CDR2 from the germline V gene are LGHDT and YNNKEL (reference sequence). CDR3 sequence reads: CASSQPDSGTEAFF. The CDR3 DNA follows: TGTGCCAGCAGCCAACCAGATAGTGGGACTGAAGCTTTCTTT.

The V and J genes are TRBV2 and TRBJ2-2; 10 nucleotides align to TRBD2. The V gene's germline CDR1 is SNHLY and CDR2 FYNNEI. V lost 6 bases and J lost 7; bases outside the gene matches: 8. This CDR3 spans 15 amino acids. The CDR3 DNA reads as TGTGCCAGCAGACCTACTAGCGGGACAGTCGGGGAGCTGTTTTTT. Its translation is CASRPTSGTVGELFF.

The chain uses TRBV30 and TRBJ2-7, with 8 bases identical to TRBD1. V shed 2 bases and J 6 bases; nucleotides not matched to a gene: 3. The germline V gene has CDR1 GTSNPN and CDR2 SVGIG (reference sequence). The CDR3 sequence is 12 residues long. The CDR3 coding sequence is TGTGCCTGGAGTACCGGGACAGGCGAGCAGTACTTC. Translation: CAWSTGTGEQYF. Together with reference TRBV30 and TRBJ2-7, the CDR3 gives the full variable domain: SQTIHQWPATLVQPVGSPLSLECTVEGTSNPNLYWYRQAAGRGLQLLFYSVGIGQISSEVPQNLSASRPQDRQFILSSKKLLLSDSGFYLCAWSTGTGEQYFGPGTRLTVT.

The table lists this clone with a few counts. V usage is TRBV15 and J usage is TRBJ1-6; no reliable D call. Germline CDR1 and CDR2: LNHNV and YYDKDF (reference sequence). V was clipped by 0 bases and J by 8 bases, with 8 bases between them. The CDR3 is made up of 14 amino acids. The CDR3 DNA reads TGTGCCACCAGCAGAGATCCCGGGGATTCACCCCTCCACTTT. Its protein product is CATSRDPGDSPLHF.

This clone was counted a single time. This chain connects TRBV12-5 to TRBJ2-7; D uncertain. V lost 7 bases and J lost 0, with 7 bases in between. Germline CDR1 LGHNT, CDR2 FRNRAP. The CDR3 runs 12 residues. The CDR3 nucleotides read TGTGCTAGTGAGGGCAGCTCCTACGAGCAGTACGTC. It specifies CASEGSSYEQYV.

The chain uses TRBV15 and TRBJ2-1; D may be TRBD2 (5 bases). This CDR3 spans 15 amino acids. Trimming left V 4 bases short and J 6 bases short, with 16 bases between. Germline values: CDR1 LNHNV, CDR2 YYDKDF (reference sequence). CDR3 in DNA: TGTGCCACCAGCACCCCCGGGCGAGAGGGCAATGAGCAGTTCTTC. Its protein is CATSTPGREGNEQFF.

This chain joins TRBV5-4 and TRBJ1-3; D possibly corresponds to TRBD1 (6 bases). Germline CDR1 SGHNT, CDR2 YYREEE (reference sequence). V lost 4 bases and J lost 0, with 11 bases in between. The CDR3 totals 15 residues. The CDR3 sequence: CASSLDSLSGNTIYF. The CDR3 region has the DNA TGTGCCAGCAGCCTGGACAGTCTCTCTGGAAACACCATATATTTT.

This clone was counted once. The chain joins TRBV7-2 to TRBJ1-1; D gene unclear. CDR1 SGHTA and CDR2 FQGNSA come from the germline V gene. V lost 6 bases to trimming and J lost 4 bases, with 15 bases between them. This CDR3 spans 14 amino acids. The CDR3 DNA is TGTGCCAGCAGTCCCTACGGTTCTCGCACTGAAGCTTTCTTT. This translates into CASSPYGSRTEAFF. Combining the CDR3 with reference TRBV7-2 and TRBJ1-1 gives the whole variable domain GAGVSQSPSNKVTEKGKDVELRCDPISGHTALYWYRQSLGQGLEFLIYFQGNSAPDKSGLPSDRFSAERTGGSVSTLTIQRTQQEDSAVYLCASSPYGSRTEAFFGQGTRLTVV.

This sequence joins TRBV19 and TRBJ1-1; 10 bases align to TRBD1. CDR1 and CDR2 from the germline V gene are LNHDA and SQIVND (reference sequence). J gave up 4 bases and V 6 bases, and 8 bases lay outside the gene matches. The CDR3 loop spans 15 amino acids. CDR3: CASSRRQGASTEAFF. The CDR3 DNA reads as TGTGCCAGTAGCCGTAGACAGGGGGCGAGCACTGAAGCTTTCTTT.

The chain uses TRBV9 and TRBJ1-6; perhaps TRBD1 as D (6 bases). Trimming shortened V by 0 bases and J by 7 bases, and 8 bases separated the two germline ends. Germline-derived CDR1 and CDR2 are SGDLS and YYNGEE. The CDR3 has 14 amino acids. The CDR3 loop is CASSVEGGNSPLHF. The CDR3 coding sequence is TGTGCCAGCAGCGTAGAGGGGGGGAATTCACCCCTCCACTTT.

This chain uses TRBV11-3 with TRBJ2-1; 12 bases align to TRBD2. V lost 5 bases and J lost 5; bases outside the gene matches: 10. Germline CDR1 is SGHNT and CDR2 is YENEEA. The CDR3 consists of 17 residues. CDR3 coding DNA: TGTGCCAGCAGCAGACGACTAGCGGGAGACGTGCACAATGAGCAGTTCTTC. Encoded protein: CASSRRLAGDVHNEQFF.

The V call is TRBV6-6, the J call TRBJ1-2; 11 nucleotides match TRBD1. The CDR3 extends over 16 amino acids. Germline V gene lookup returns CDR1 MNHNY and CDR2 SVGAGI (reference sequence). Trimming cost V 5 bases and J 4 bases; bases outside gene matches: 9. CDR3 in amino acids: CASSRSGTGGSYGYTF. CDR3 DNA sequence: TGTGCCAGCAGTCGAAGCGGGACAGGGGGGTCCTATGGCTACACCTTC.

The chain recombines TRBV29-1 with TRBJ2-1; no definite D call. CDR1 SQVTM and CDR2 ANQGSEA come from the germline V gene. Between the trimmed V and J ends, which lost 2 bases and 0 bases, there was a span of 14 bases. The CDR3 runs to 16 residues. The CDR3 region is CSVEPLTYLSYNEQFF. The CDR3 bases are TGCAGCGTTGAACCCTTGACATACCTCTCCTACAATGAGCAGTTCTTC.

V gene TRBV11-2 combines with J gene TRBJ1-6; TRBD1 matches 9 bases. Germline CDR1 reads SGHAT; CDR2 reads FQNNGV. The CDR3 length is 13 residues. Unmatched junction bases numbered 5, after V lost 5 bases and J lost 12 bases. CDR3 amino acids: CASSGDRVGPLHF. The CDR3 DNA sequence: TGTGCCAGCAGCGGGGACAGGGTTGGACCCCTCCACTTT.

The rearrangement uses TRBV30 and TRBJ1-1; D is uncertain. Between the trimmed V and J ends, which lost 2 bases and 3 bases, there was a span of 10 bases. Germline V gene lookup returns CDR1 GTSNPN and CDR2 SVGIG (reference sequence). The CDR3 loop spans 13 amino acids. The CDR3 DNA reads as TGTGCCTGGAGTTACTCGCCGGACACTGAAGCTTTCTTT. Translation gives CAWSYSPDTEAFF. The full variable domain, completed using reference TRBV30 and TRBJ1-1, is SQTIHQWPATLVQPVGSPLSLECTVEGTSNPNLYWYRQAAGRGLQLLFYSVGIGQISSEVPQNLSASRPQDRQFILSSKKLLLSDSGFYLCAWSYSPDTEAFFGQGTRLTVV.

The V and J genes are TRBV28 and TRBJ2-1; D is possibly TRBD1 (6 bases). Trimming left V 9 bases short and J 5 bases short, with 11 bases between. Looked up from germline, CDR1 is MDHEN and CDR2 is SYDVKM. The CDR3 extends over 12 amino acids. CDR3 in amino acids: CASTTGDNEQFF. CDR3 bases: TGTGCCAGTACGACAGGTGACAATGAGCAGTTCTTC.